The rows below give T cell receptor beta chains drawn from one sample of a study of cytomegalovirus exposure and HLA in healthy donors. Here immunoSEQ multiplex PCR was the method, and the copy in TCRdb shows in-frame clones only, minus some. This table holds 110,000 to 150,000 clones, around 80% found once. Sequencing used PBMCs. Source of these receptors: a woman aged 55 to 70 in good health and CMV-seropositive. CDR3s leave out the opening cysteine and the closing phenylalanine or tryptophan.

v_call cdr3_aa
TRBV2 ASSTTGHFSYEQY
TRBV2 ASSVDRSQNIQY
TRBV19 ACSNRGELAKNIQY
TRBV7-6 ASSTRGGNNEQF
TRBV4-3 ASSQGLYNEQF
TRBV28 ATRHSSNYGYT
TRBV7-2 ASSPVGEAPYNEQF
TRBV6-5 ASSPGGNQPQH
TRBV30 AWSVEQNTEAF
TRBV19 ASSRLQPSYEQY
TRBV6-5 ASSYEGRADTEAF
TRBV18 ASSPPGQRETQY
TRBV5-1 ASSPGQSSYNEQF
TRBV4-1 ASSQEANEQF
TRBV7-2 ASSSPDSLSYEQY
TRBV29-1 SVVLRLGYNGQF
TRBV27 ASSPLGLGTSDEQF
TRBV7-2 ASSFSQAVAGELF
TRBV6-5 ASSSTELYGYT
TRBV29-1 SVEPAQFPNTEAF
TRBV9 ASSGGRGDITSSYNEQF
TRBV6-6 ASRETGGDGYT
TRBV7-9 ASTDLGGPKNIQY
TRBV25-1 ASSVLAGGGELF
TRBV29-1 SVLSRGRTEAF
TRBV7-9 ASSFPTGGASEAF
TRBV5-4 ASSFPGQGNEQY
TRBV28 ASSSGQGALDGYT
TRBV6-5 ASSTGRNGYT
TRBV28 ASSWARQAGNTEAF
TRBV29-1 SVERAGETQY
TRBV6-5 ASSWTIAGGNNEQF
TRBV10-2 ASRTSGTDTQY
TRBV5-1 ASSLGQTNTEAF
TRBV6-1 ASSEQYEQY
TRBV15 ATSRDGTGVYEQY
TRBV12-5 ASGLIGLLYNEQF
TRBV25-1 ASSGQGANYGYT
TRBV9 ASSEGTSGRALDTQY
TRBV19 ASSSGGPPDPSSYEQY
TRBV5-6 ASSLDRGLDSSEQF
TRBV29-1 SGDSEGGELF
TRBV11-3 ASSLGQRMVWTQY
TRBV29-1 SAKALGLAGSGQD
TRBV27 ASSLDRDSEEQY
TRBV4-1 ASSQAIELAVNNEQF
TRBV19 ASSTGFDGELF
TRBV11-2 ASRRDTYTTDTQY
TRBV12-1 ASSCTGKNTEAF